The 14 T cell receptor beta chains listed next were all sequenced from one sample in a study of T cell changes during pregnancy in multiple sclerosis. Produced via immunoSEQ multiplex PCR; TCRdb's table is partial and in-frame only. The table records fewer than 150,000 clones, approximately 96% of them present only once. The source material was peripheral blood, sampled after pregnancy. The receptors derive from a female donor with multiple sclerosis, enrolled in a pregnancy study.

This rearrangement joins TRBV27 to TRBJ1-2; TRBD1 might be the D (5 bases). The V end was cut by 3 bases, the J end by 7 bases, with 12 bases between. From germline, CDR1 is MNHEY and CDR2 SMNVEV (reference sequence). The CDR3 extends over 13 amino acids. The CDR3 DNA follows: TGTGCCAGCAGTTTTAAGGGGAAGGGTGGCTACACCTTC. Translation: CASSFKGKGGYTF.

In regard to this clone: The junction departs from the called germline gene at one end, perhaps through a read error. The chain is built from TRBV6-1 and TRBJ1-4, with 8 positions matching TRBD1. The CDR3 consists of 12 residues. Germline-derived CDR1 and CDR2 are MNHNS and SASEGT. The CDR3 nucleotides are TGTGCCAGCAGTGTCTTTGGACAGGGAGTTTCGTTT. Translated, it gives CASSVFGQGVSF.

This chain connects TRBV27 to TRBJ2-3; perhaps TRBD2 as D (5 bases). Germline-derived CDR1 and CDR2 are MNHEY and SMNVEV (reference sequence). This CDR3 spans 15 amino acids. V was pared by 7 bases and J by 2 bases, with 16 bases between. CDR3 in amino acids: CASKGYGGYTDTQYF. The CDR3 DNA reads TGTGCCAGCAAAGGGTATGGCGGGTACACAGATACGCAGTATTTT.

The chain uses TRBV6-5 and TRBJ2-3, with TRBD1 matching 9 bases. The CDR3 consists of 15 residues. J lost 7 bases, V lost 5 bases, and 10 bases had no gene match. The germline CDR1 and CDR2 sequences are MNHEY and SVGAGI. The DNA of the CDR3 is TGTGCCAGCAGTATCTCGGGACAGGGTGTCTATACGCAGTATTTT. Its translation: CASSISGQGVYTQYF.

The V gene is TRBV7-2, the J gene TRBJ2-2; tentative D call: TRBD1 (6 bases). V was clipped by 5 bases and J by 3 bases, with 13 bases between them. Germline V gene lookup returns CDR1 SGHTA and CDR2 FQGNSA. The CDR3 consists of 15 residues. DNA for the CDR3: TGTGCCAGCAGCAAAAAGGACAGATACACCGGGGAGCTGTTTTTT. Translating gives CASSKKDRYTGELFF. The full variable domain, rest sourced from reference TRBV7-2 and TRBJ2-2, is GAGVSQSPSNKVTEKGKDVELRCDPISGHTALYWYRQSLGQGLEFLIYFQGNSAPDKSGLPSDRFSAERTGGSVSTLTIQRTQQEDSAVYLCASSKKDRYTGELFFGEGSRLTVL.

The CDR3 loop reads CASSIQVHQNTEAFF. As DNA, the CDR3 is TGTGCCAGTAGTATACAGGTTCACCAGAACACTGAAGCTTTCTTT. The rearrangement uses TRBV19 and TRBJ1-1; D remains ambiguous. Germline V gene data show CDR1 as LNHDA and CDR2 as SQIVND (reference sequence). The CDR3 is 15 residues long. Trimming removed 2 bases at V and 1 base at J, with 11 bases between. Supplemented by reference TRBV19 and TRBJ1-1, the full variable domain reads DGGITQSPKYLFRKEGQNVTLSCEQNLNHDAMYWYRQDPGQGLRLIYYSQIVNDFQKGDIAEGYSVSREKKESFPLTVTSAQKNPTAFYLCASSIQVHQNTEAFFGQGTRLTVV.

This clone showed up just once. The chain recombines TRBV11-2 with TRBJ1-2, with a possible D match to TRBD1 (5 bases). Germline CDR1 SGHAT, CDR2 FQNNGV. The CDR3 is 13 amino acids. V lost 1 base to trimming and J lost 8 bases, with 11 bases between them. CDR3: CASSLAQGGGYTF. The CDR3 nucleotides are TGTGCCAGCAGCTTAGCCCAGGGAGGAGGCTACACCTTC. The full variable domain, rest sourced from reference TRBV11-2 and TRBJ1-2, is EAGVAQSPRYKIIEKRQSVAFWCNPISGHATLYWYQQILGQGPKLLIQFQNNGVVDDSQLPKDRFSAERLKGVDSTLKIQPAKLEDSAVYLCASSLAQGGGYTFGSGTRLTVV.

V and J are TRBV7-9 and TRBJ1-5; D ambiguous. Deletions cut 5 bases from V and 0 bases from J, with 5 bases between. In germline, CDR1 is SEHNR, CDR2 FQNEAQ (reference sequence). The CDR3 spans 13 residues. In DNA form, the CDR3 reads TGTGCCAGCAGCCCAGATAGCAATCAGCCCCAGCATTTT. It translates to CASSPDSNQPQHF.

CDR3 region: CASSMRGQGTYEQYF. CDR3 in DNA: TGTGCCAGTAGTATGAGGGGACAGGGAACCTACGAGCAGTACTTC. This sequence joins TRBV19 and TRBJ2-7; 9 bases line up with TRBD1. Germline trimming cut 3 bases from V and 2 bases from J; bases unmatched to any gene: 5. Germline CDR1 reads LNHDA; CDR2 reads SQIVND (reference sequence). The CDR3 loop spans 15 amino acids.

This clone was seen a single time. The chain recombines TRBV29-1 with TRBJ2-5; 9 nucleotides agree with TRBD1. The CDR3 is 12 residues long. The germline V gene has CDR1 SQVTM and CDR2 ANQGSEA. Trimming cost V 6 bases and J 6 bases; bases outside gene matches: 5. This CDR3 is CSVRTGEKTQYF. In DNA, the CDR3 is TGCAGCGTCCGGACAGGGGAAAAGACCCAGTACTTC.

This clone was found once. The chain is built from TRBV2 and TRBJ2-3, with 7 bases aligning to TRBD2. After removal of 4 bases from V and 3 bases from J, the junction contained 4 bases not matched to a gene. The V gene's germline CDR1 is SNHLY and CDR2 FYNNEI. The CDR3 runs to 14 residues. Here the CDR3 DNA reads TGTGCCAGCAGTGTTGGGGGGGGAACAGATACGCAGTATTTT. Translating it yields CASSVGGGTDTQYF.

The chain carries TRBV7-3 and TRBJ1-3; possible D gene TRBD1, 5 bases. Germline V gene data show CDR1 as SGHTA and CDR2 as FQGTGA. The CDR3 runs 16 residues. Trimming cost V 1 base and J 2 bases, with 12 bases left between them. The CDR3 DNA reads TGTGCCAGCAGCTTAAGGGGGGGTTACGCTGGAAACACCATATATTTT. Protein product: CASSLRGGYAGNTIYF.

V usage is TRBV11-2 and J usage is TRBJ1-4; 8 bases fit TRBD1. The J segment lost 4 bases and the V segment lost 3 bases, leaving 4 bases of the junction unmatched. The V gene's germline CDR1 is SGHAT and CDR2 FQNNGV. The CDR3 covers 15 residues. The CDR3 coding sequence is TGTGCCAGCAGCTTCGACAGGGGTAGTAATGAAAAACTGTTTTTT. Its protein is CASSFDRGSNEKLFF.

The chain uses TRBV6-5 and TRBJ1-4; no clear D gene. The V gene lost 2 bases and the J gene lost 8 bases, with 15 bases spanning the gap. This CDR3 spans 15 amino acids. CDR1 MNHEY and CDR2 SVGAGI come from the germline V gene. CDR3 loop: CASSYVEGAGEKLFF. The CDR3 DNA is TGTGCCAGCAGTTACGTGGAGGGAGCGGGCGAAAAACTGTTTTTT.